The entry that follows covers one TCR beta chain sequence. What it recognizes is unknown. The data derive from a study of a mutant IDH1 vaccine in newly diagnosed glioma. Across the study: First vaccine doses came 4-6 weeks after radiotherapy alone, or with temozolomide cycles. Earlier therapy was either radiotherapy, temozolomide, or both, and most got both.

The V end lost 2 bases, the J end lost 5 bases, and 19 bases lay between the germline ends. The CDR3 runs 16 residues. The V gene's germline CDR1 is SGHRS and CDR2 YFSETQ. Sequencing was performed with immunoSEQ multiplex PCR; in TCRdb, only in-frame clones are kept and a portion is missing. The table includes roughly 45,000 clones, approximately 84% detected once. Overall study results and limits: Vaccine-induced immune responses were detected in over 90% of patients.

Time point described: week 23, last vaccination. Mutant IDH1 20-mer peptide, at 300 ug, made up each vaccine dose, with topical imiquimod. The sequences come from PBMCs, collected from a glioma patient whose treatment included an IDH1 peptide vaccine. The TCR was taken from a woman younger than 30 with glioma. Some clones in this sample may be carry-over from other donors' samples. The chain joins TRBV5-1 to TRBJ1-1; the D gene is possibly TRBD1 (5 bases). The CDR3: CASSFGGRSLGTEAFF. CDR3 DNA: TGCGCCAGCAGCTTTGGGGGACGGAGCCTCGGGACTGAAGCTTTCTTT.